The TCR beta chain under discussion was sequenced for a study of response to subunit inactivated influenza vaccine. General study points: The authors proposed limited new T cell recruitment per seasonal influenza vaccination.

In germline, CDR1 is SGHVS, CDR2 FQNEAQ. V was trimmed by 1 base and J by 5 bases, leaving 11 bases between them. CDR3 length: 15 amino acids. TCRdb re-analysed the RT-PCR reads in MiXCR, keeping a single row per CDR3 protein. The table includes about 530,000 distinct CDR3 sequences, about 10% detected once. This clonotype was observed a handful of times. Its antigen is unidentified. The TCR comes from a man aged 50 or older who received an inactivated influenza vaccine. This rearrangement joins TRBV7-8 to TRBJ2-2, with D uncertain. Sequences were derived from PBMCs from blood, sampled on the day of vaccination. CDR3 sequence reads: CASSLVNSYTGELFF. In DNA form, the CDR3 reads TGTGCCAGCAGCTTAGTTAACAGCTATACCGGGGAGCTGTTTTTT.